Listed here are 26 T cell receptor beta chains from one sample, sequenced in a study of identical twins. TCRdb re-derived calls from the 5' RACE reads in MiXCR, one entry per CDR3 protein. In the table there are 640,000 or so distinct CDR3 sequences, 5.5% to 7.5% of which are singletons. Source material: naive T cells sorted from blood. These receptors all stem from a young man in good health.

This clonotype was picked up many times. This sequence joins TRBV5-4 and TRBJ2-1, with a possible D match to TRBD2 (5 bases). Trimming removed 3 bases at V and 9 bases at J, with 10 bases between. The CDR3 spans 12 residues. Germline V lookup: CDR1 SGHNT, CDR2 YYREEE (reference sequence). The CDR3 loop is CASSWERVEQFF. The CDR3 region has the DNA TGTGCCAGCAGCTGGGAGCGAGTTGAGCAGTTCTTC.

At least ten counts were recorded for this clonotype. CDR3 residues: CASSLNVYGYTF. The DNA for the CDR3 is TGTGCCAGCAGCTTAAACGTCTATGGCTACACCTTC. The chain has TRBV7-9 and TRBJ1-2, with D unresolved. The CDR3 loop spans 12 amino acids. Trimming shortened V by 2 bases and J by 4 bases, and 5 bases separated the two germline ends. The V gene's germline CDR1 is SEHNR and CDR2 FQNEAQ (reference sequence). The full variable domain, rest sourced from reference TRBV7-9 and TRBJ1-2, is DTGVSQNPRHKITKRGQNVTFRCDPISEHNRLYWYRQTLGQGPEFLTYFQNEAQLEKSRLLSDRFSAERPKGSFSTLEIQRTEQGDSAMYLCASSLNVYGYTFGSGTRLTVV.

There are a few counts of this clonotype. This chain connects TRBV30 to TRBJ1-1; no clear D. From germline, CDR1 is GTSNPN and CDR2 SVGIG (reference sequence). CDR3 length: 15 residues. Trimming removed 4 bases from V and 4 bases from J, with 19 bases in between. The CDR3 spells CAWMRTSGVPTEAFF. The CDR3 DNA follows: TGTGCCTGGATGAGGACCAGTGGGGTTCCCACTGAAGCTTTCTTT.

The CDR3 DNA follows: TGTGCCAGCAGCGGGCAGGCGGGTGCTGAAGCTTTCTTT. Translating gives CASSGQAGAEAFF. The rearrangement joins TRBV28 to TRBJ1-1; D call uncertain. Germline V lookup: CDR1 MDHEN, CDR2 SYDVKM. Trimming left V 6 bases short and J 6 bases short, with 14 bases between. The CDR3 sequence is 13 residues long.

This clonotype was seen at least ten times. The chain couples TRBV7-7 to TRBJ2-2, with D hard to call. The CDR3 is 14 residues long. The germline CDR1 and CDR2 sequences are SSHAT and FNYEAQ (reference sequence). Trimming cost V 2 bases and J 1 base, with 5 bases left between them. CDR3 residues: CASSLNWNTGELFF. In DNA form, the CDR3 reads TGTGCCAGCAGCTTAAATTGGAACACCGGGGAGCTGTTTTTT.

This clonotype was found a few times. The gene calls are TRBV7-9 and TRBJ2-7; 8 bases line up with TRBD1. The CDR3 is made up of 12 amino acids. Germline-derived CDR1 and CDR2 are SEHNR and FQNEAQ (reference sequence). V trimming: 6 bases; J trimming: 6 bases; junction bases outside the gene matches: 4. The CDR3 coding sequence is TGTGCCAGCAGAACACAGGGGGGCGAGCAGTACTTC. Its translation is CASRTQGGEQYF.

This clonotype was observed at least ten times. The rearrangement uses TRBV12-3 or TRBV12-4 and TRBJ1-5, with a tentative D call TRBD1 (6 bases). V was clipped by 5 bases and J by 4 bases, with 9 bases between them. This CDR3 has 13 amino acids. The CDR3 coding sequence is TGTGCCAGCAGTCGGGACAAAAATCAGCCCCAGCATTTT. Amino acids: CASSRDKNQPQHF.

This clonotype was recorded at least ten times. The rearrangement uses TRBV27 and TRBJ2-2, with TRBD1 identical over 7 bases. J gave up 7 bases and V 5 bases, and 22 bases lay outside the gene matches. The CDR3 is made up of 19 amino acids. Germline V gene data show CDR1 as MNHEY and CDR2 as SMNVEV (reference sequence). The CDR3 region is CASSPGAGGATFFDGELFF. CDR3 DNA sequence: TGTGCCAGCAGTCCCGGGGCAGGGGGAGCGACCTTCTTCGACGGGGAGCTGTTTTTT.

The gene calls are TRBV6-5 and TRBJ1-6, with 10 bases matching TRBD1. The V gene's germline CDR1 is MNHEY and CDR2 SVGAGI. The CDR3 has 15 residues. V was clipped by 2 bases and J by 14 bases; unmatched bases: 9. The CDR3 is CASSYNGQGEGTLHF. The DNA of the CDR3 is TGTGCCAGCAGTTACAACGGACAGGGGGAAGGGACCCTCCACTTT.

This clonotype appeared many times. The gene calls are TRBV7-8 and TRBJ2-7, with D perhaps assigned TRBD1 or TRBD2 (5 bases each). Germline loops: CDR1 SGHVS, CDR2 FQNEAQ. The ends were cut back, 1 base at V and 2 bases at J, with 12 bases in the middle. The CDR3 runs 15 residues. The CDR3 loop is CASSLDRDAAYEQYF. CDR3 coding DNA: TGTGCCAGCAGCTTAGACCGGGACGCCGCCTACGAGCAGTACTTC.

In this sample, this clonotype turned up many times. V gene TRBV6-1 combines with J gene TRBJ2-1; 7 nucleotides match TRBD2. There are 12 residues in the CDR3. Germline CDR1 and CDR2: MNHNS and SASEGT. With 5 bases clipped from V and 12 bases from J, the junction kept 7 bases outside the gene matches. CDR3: CASSIRGRGQFF. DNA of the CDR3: TGTGCCAGCAGTATAAGAGGGAGGGGGCAGTTCTTC.

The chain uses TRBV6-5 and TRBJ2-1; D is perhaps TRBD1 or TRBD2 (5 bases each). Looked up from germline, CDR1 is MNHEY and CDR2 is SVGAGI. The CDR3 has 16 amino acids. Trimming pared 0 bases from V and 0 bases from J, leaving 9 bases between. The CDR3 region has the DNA TGTGCCAGCAGTTACTCTGGGACGGGCTCCTACAATGAGCAGTTCTTC. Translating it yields CASSYSGTGSYNEQFF.

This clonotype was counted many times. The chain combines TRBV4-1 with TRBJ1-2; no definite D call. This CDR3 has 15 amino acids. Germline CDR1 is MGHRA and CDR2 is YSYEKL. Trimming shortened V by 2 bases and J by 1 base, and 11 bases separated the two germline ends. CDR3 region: CASSQIGPVNYGYTF. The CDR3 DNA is TGCGCCAGCAGCCAAATTGGTCCTGTTAACTATGGCTACACCTTC.

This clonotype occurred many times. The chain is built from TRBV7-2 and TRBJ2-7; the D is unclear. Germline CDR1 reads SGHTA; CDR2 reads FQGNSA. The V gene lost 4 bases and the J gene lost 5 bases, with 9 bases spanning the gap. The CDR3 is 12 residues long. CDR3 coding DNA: TGTGCCAGCAGCTCCCACTATAACGAGCAGTACTTC. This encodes CASSSHYNEQYF.

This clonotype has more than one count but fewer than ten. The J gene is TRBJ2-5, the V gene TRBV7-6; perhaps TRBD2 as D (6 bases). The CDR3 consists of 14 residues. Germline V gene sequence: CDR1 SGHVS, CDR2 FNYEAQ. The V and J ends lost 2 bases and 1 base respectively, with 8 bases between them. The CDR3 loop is CASSLQLAQETQYF. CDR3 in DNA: TGTGCCAGCAGCTTACAACTAGCCCAAGAGACCCAGTACTTC.

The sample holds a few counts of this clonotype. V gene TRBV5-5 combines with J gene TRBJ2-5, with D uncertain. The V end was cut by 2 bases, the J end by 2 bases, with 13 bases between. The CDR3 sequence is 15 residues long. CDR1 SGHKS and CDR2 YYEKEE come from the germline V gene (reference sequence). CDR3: CASSLIGQRQETQYF. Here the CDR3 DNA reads TGTGCCAGCAGCTTAATAGGGCAGCGACAAGAGACCCAGTACTTC. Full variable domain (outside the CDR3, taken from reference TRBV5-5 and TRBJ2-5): DAGVTQSPTHLIKTRGQQVTLRCSPISGHKSVSWYQQVLGQGPQFIFQYYEKEERGRGNFPDRFSARQFPNYSSELNVNALLLGDSALYLCASSLIGQRQETQYFGPGTRLLVL.

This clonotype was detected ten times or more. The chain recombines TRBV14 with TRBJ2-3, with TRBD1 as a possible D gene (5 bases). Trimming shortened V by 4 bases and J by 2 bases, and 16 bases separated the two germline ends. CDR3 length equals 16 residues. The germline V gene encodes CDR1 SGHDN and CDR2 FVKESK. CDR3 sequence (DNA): TGTGCCAGCAGCCCAATCGGATGGACAACCACAGATACGCAGTATTTT. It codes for CASSPIGWTTTDTQYF.

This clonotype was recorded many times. CDR3 coding DNA: TGCAGCGGCGGACCCGGGACAGGGGGTATTCAAGAGACCCAGTACTTC. Amino acid sequence: CSGGPGTGGIQETQYF. The chain carries TRBV29-1 and TRBJ2-5; 11 positions match TRBD1. V dropped 7 bases and J dropped 2; count of bases not matched to a gene: 12. The CDR3 runs 16 residues. Germline CDR1 and CDR2: SQVTM and ANQGSEA.

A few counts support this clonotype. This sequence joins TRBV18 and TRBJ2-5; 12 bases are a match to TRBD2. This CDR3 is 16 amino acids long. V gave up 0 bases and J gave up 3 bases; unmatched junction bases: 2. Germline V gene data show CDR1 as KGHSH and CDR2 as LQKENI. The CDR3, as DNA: TGTGCCAGCTCACCACCGCTAGCGGGAGGGAAAGAGACCCAGTACTTC. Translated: CASSPPLAGGKETQYF. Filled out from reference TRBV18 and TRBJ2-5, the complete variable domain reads NAGVMQNPRHLVRRRGQEARLRCSPMKGHSHVYWYRQLPEEGLKFMVYLQKENIIDESGMPKERFSAEFPKEGPSILRIQQVVRGDSAAYFCASSPPLAGGKETQYFGPGTRLLVL.

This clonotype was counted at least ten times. This CDR3 reads CASSIGNRGLNTEAFF. The CDR3 region has the DNA TGTGCCAGCAGCATCGGGAACAGGGGTCTGAACACTGAAGCTTTCTTT. The rearrangement links TRBV11-2 to TRBJ1-1, with TRBD1 matching 7 bases. The CDR3 is 16 amino acids. Germline V gene data show CDR1 as SGHAT and CDR2 as FQNNGV. The trim removed 5 bases at V and 0 bases at J, leaving 9 bases unmatched.

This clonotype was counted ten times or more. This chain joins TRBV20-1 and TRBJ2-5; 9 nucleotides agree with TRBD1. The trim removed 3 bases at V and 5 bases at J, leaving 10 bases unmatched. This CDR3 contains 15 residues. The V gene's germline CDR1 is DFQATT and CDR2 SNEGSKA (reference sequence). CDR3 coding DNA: TGCAGTGCTAGGGAGCCGGGACAGGGTTACGAGACCCAGTACTTC. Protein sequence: CSAREPGQGYETQYF.

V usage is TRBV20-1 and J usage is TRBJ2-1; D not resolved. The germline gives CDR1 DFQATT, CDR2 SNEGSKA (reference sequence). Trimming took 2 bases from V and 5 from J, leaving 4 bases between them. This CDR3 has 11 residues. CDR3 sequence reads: CSARFHNEQFF. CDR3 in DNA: TGCAGTGCTAGATTCCACAATGAGCAGTTCTTC.

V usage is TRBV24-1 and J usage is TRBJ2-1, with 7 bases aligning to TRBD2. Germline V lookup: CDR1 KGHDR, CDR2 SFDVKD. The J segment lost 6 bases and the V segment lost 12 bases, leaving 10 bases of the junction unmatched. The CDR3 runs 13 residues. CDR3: CAAQQLASNEQFF. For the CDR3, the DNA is TGTGCCGCTCAGCAACTAGCGAGCAATGAGCAGTTCTTC.

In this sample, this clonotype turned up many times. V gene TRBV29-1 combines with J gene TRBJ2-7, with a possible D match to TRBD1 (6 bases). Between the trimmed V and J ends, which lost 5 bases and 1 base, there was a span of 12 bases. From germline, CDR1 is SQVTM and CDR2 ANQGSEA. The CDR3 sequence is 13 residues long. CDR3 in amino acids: CSVRDTSSYEQYF. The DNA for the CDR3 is TGCAGCGTTAGGGACACCTCTTCCTACGAGCAGTACTTC.

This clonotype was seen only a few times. The CDR3 is CASSFTPDGYNEQFF. CDR3 nucleotide sequence: TGCGCCAGCAGCTTTACCCCAGACGGTTACAATGAGCAGTTCTTC. The genes are TRBV5-1 and TRBJ2-1; D remains ambiguous. V lost 2 bases and J lost 4, with 13 bases in between. Germline V gene sequence: CDR1 SGHRS, CDR2 YFSETQ. This CDR3 contains 15 residues. Filled out from reference TRBV5-1 and TRBJ2-1, the complete variable domain reads KAGVTQTPRYLIKTRGQQVTLSCSPISGHRSVSWYQQTPGQGLQFLFEYFSETQRNKGNFPGRFSGRQFSNSRSEMNVSTLELGDSALYLCASSFTPDGYNEQFFGPGTRLTVL.

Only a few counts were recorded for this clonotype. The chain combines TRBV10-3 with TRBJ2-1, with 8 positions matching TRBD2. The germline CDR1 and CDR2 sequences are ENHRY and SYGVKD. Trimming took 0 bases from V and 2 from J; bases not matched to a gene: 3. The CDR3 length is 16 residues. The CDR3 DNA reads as TGTGCCATCAGTGAGTCGGGCGGGAGGACCTACAATGAGCAGTTCTTC. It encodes CAISESGGRTYNEQFF.